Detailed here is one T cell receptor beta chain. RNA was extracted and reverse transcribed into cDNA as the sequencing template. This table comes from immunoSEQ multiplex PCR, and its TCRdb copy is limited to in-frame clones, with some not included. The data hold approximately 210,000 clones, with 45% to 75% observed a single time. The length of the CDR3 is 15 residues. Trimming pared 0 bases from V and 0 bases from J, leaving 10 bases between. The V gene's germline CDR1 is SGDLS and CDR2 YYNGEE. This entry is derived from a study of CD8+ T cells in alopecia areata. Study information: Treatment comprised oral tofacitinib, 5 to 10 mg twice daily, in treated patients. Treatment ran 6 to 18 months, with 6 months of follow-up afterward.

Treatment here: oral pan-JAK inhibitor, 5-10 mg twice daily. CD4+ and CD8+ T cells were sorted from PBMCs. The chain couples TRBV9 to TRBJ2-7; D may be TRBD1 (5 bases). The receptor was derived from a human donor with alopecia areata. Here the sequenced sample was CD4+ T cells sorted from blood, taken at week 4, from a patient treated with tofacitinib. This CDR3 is CASSVAPDSSYEQYF. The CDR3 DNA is TGTGCCAGCAGCGTAGCTCCCGACAGCTCCTACGAGCAGTACTTC.